Following are 32 T cell receptor beta chains from one sample sequenced in a study of vaccination effects on CD4 cells after COVID-19. The antigens these receptors bind are not known. Viral peptide pools were used in the ViraFEST assay to expand antigen-specific CD4+ T cells, and sequencing came afterward. Following 10 days of culture, CD4+ T cells were isolated. Testing of the vaccine recipients showed negative nucleocapsid antibodies and no prior SARS-CoV-2 infection. Produced via immunoSEQ multiplex PCR; TCRdb's table is partial and in-frame only. The sample contains about 65,000 clones, approximately 79% of which appear only once. This material consisted of CD4+ T cells from PBMCs cultured with HCoV-NL63 spike peptides, taken before COVID-19 vaccination. These receptors originate from a human donor who received a COVID-19 vaccine.

The V gene is TRBV5-5, the J gene TRBJ1-2, with 11 bases matching TRBD1. The CDR3 extends over 15 amino acids. V dropped 0 bases and J dropped 4; count of bases not matched to a gene: 2. Germline CDR1 and CDR2: SGHKS and YYEKEE (reference sequence). CDR3 nucleotide sequence: TGTGCCAGCAGCTTGGAAGGGACAGGGGGCTATGGCTACACCTTC. Amino acid sequence: CASSLEGTGGYGYTF.

V usage is TRBV6-6 and J usage is TRBJ2-5, with D maybe TRBD1 (6 bases). The CDR3 runs 15 residues. Trimming took 1 base from V and 2 from J, leaving 11 bases between them. Per germline, CDR1 MNHNY and CDR2 SVGAGI (reference sequence). In nucleotides, the CDR3 is TGTGCCAGCAGTTACTTCGGACAGTCACAAGAGACCCAGTACTTC. This gives the protein CASSYFGQSQETQYF.

The rearrangement links TRBV9 to TRBJ2-2; D call uncertain. CDR1 and CDR2 (germline): SGDLS, YYNGEE. This CDR3 is built from 13 residues. V gave up 3 bases and J gave up 6 bases, with 9 bases separating them. The CDR3 is CASSGDPPGELFF. CDR3 sequence (DNA): TGTGCCAGCAGCGGAGACCCCCCCGGGGAGCTGTTTTTT.

This chain connects TRBV5-1 to TRBJ1-1; the match to TRBD1 covers 7 bases. Germline trimming cut 4 bases from V and 4 bases from J; bases unmatched to any gene: 10. This CDR3 comprises 15 residues. Germline V gene data show CDR1 as SGHRS and CDR2 as YFSETQ. This CDR3 is CASSGGQALGTEAFF. In DNA form, the CDR3 reads TGCGCCAGCAGCGGTGGACAGGCTTTGGGCACTGAAGCTTTCTTT.

The chain has TRBV18 and TRBJ1-5, with TRBD1 matching 11 bases. Losses at the gene ends were 6 bases for V and 1 base for J; bases not matched to a gene: 2. The CDR3 loop spans 15 amino acids. Looked up from germline, CDR1 is KGHSH and CDR2 is LQKENI. In DNA form, the CDR3 reads TGTGCCAGCTCCGGGACAGGGGGAAGCAATCAGCCCCAGCATTTT. As protein: CASSGTGGSNQPQHF.

CDR3 DNA: TGTGCCAGCAGCCCGAGGACAGCGGAAAAACTGTTTTTT. Residues: CASSPRTAEKLFF. This rearrangement joins TRBV5-5 to TRBJ1-4, with a weak D call TRBD1 (6 bases). Germline V gene lookup returns CDR1 SGHKS and CDR2 YYEKEE (reference sequence). This CDR3 spans 13 amino acids. The V and J ends lost 4 bases and 8 bases respectively, with 12 bases between them.

V gene TRBV5-1 combines with J gene TRBJ2-3; 8 positions agree with TRBD2. Germline trimming cut 4 bases from V and 5 bases from J; bases unmatched to any gene: 24. The CDR3 length is 20 residues. Germline loops: CDR1 SGHRS, CDR2 YFSETQ. For the CDR3, the DNA is TGCGCCAGCAGCAGAAAGGTTCAGGCGCAAGTCCCACTAGCGGTAGATACGCAGTATTTT. Protein sequence: CASSRKVQAQVPLAVDTQYF.

This chain connects TRBV29-1 to TRBJ2-1; D tentatively reads TRBD1 or TRBD2 (5 bases each). Germline CDR1 SQVTM, CDR2 ANQGSEA. Trimming took 3 bases from V and 4 from J, leaving 19 bases between them. The CDR3 is made up of 16 amino acids. The CDR3 loop reads CSVETSGTRYYNEQFF. In DNA form, the CDR3 reads TGCAGCGTTGAGACCTCCGGGACGCGGTATTACAATGAGCAGTTCTTC.

This clone has only a few counts. The chain combines TRBV5-4 with TRBJ2-5, with a possible D match to TRBD1 (6 bases). The CDR3 totals 15 residues. V was cut by 6 bases and J by 0 bases, with 15 bases left in between. The germline gives CDR1 SGHNT, CDR2 YYREEE (reference sequence). The CDR3 DNA sequence: TGTGCCAGCACCCACCTAAAGGGGGACCAAGAGACCCAGTACTTC. Translating gives CASTHLKGDQETQYF.

The rearrangement uses TRBV24-1 and TRBJ1-4, with no clear D. The V end lost 7 bases, the J end lost 8 bases, and 13 bases lay between the germline ends. The CDR3 extends over 13 amino acids. Germline CDR1 and CDR2: KGHDR and SFDVKD. CDR3: CATSPTGGEKLFF. CDR3 nucleotides: TGTGCCACCAGCCCGACGGGTGGGGAAAAACTGTTTTTT.

This sequence joins TRBV10-3 and TRBJ1-1; D uncertain. This CDR3 has 17 residues. Germline CDR1 is ENHRY and CDR2 is SYGVKD. Trimming removed 0 bases from V and 4 bases from J, with 18 bases in between. CDR3 in amino acids: CAISESMGKGDGTEAFF. CDR3 nucleotides: TGTGCCATCAGTGAGTCAATGGGGAAGGGCGACGGCACTGAAGCTTTCTTT.

In nucleotides, the CDR3 is TGTGCCAGCAGCGTAGCCCAGAGCGGGGGCACAGATACGCAGTATTTT. Protein product: CASSVAQSGGTDTQYF. The rearrangement uses TRBV9 and TRBJ2-3; TRBD2 matches at 7 bases. V trimming: 0 bases; J trimming: 1 base; junction bases outside the gene matches: 5. The CDR3 sequence is 16 residues long. The V gene's germline CDR1 is SGDLS and CDR2 YYNGEE.

The gene calls are TRBV6-5 and TRBJ1-2; TRBD1 matches 7 bases. There are 13 residues in the CDR3. V dropped 6 bases and J dropped 3; count of bases not matched to a gene: 4. The germline V gene encodes CDR1 MNHEY and CDR2 SVGAGI. CDR3 region: CASRPDRDYGYTF. CDR3 DNA sequence: TGTGCCAGCAGGCCCGACAGGGACTATGGCTACACCTTC.

The chain carries TRBV7-3 and TRBJ2-1; a weak D match, TRBD1 (6 bases). This CDR3 contains 15 residues. The germline V and J ends were trimmed by 4 bases and 8 bases, with 18 bases remaining between them. Germline CDR1 SGHTA, CDR2 FQGTGA. DNA for the CDR3: TGTGCCAGCAGCTCCGCCGGCGGGCAGGGGCATGAGCAGTTCTTC. This sequence encodes CASSSAGGQGHEQFF.

V is TRBV6-5 and J is TRBJ2-2; D remains unclear. CDR1 is MNHEY, CDR2 SVGAGI, per germline. The CDR3 has 10 amino acids. V lost 10 bases, J lost 3 bases, and 3 bases lay in between. The CDR3: CATDTGELFF. CDR3 sequence (DNA): TGTGCCACAGACACCGGGGAGCTGTTTTTT.

As DNA, the CDR3 is TGTGCCAGCAGCCCTGGGACCTTCTCCGGGGAGCTGTTTTTT. This codes for CASSPGTFSGELFF. The rearrangement links TRBV7-7 to TRBJ2-2; tentatively, D is TRBD1 or TRBD2 (5 bases each). The CDR3 contains 14 residues. Germline values: CDR1 SSHAT, CDR2 FNYEAQ (reference sequence). Trimming stripped 5 bases from V and 6 bases from J, with 13 bases between.

The V gene is TRBV19, the J gene TRBJ2-1, with 9 bases aligning to TRBD2. CDR1 is LNHDA, CDR2 SQIVND, per germline (reference sequence). CDR3 length: 17 amino acids. The J segment lost 4 bases and the V segment lost 0 bases, leaving 7 bases of the junction unmatched. CDR3 coding DNA: TGTGCCAGTAGTATAGACAAGATAGCGGGGGAGTACAATGAGCAGTTCTTC. Residues: CASSIDKIAGEYNEQFF.

The rearrangement joins TRBV5-6 to TRBJ2-7; 7 nucleotides agree with TRBD1. Germline trimming cut 0 bases from V and 2 bases from J; bases unmatched to any gene: 2. CDR1 and CDR2 from the germline V gene are SGHDT and YYEEEE. The CDR3 is 14 amino acids. This CDR3 is CASSLAGTAYEQYV. DNA of the CDR3: TGTGCCAGCAGCTTGGCAGGGACAGCCTACGAGCAGTACGTC.

This clone was detected once. The V gene is TRBV29-1, the J gene TRBJ2-5; the D is unclear. Trimming took off 3 bases at V and 2 bases at J, with 7 bases between the two ends. CDR3 length equals 12 residues. The germline CDR1 and CDR2 sequences are SQVTM and ANQGSEA. CDR3 sequence reads: CSVELVQETQYF. CDR3 in DNA: TGCAGCGTTGAGCTAGTACAAGAGACCCAGTACTTC. The whole variable domain, filled in from reference TRBV29-1 and TRBJ2-5, reads SAVISQKPSRDICQRGTSLTIQCQVDSQVTMMFWYRQQPGQSLTLIATANQGSEATYESGFVIDKFPISRPNLTFSTLTVSNMSPEDSSIYLCSVELVQETQYFGPGTRLLVL.

The chain recombines TRBV7-9 with TRBJ1-1; no clear D gene. The CDR3 spans 15 residues. The V and J ends lost 5 bases and 5 bases respectively, with 18 bases between them. Germline V CDR1 and CDR2: SEHNR, FQNEAQ (reference sequence). CDR3 in DNA: TGTGCCAGCAGCACAATCCGGGAAACCGGGACTGAAGCTTTCTTT. As protein: CASSTIRETGTEAFF.

The V call is TRBV5-1, the J call TRBJ2-3; D may be TRBD1 (5 bases). V dropped 0 bases and J dropped 6 bases, with 14 bases sitting between them. The CDR3 runs to 15 residues. The germline V gene has CDR1 SGHRS and CDR2 YFSETQ. The CDR3 loop reads CASSLVLTGGDTQYF. The CDR3 region has the DNA TGCGCCAGCAGCTTGGTACTAACAGGTGGGGATACGCAGTATTTT.

V is TRBV5-1 and J is TRBJ1-4, with D perhaps TRBD1 (6 bases). V was cut by 4 bases and J by 0 bases, with 13 bases left in between. CDR3 length equals 16 residues. Germline values: CDR1 SGHRS, CDR2 YFSETQ. The CDR3 loop is CASSPGQIATNEKLFF. CDR3 nucleotides: TGCGCCAGCAGCCCCGGACAGATTGCAACTAATGAAAAACTGTTTTTT.

A single count supports this clone. The V call is TRBV7-3, the J call TRBJ2-1, with a weak D call TRBD2 (5 bases). The CDR3 is 13 residues long. V lost 6 bases and J lost 9, with 15 bases in between. Germline V gene sequence: CDR1 SGHTA, CDR2 FQGTGA. CDR3 in DNA: TGTGCCAGCAGTTTTGTTAGCGAGGGTGAGCAGTTCTTC. Translating it yields CASSFVSEGEQFF.

J is TRBJ2-5 and V is TRBV5-4; D call uncertain. Per germline, CDR1 SGHNT and CDR2 YYREEE (reference sequence). CDR3 length: 14 amino acids. The ends were cut back, 4 bases at V and 0 bases at J, with 10 bases in the middle. The chain's CDR3 is CASSRTVYQETQYF. CDR3 DNA: TGTGCCAGCAGCCGCACAGTGTACCAAGAGACCCAGTACTTC.

In this sample, this clone turned up once. V gene TRBV7-2 combines with J gene TRBJ2-3, with 9 bases fitting TRBD1. The CDR3 has 19 residues. V lost 3 bases to trimming and J lost 4 bases; unmatched junction nucleotides: 17. CDR1 SGHTA and CDR2 FQGNSA come from the germline V gene. The CDR3 reads CASSFKEGLQGARADTQYF. The CDR3 coding sequence is TGTGCCAGCAGCTTCAAGGAGGGTCTACAGGGGGCTAGGGCAGATACGCAGTATTTT.

The V gene is TRBV6-5, the J gene TRBJ1-6; D is unclear. The CDR3 sequence is 12 residues long. With 2 bases removed from V and 7 bases from J, the gap between germline ends came to 3 bases. Germline V gives CDR1 MNHEY, CDR2 SVGAGI. In DNA form, the CDR3 reads TGTGCCAGCAGTTACGCAAATTCACCCCTCCACTTT. Protein sequence: CASSYANSPLHF.

The chain recombines TRBV20-1 with TRBJ2-3; D is uncertain. The ends were cut back, 3 bases at V and 4 bases at J, with 5 bases in the middle. The CDR3 is 11 residues long. Germline V gives CDR1 DFQATT, CDR2 SNEGSKA (reference sequence). The CDR3 DNA follows: TGCAGTGCTAGTACCGCAGATACGCAGTATTTT. This gives the protein CSASTADTQYF.

The rearrangement joins TRBV9 to TRBJ2-3, with D maybe TRBD2 (6 bases). Deletions cut 0 bases from V and 2 bases from J, with 7 bases between. CDR1 SGDLS and CDR2 YYNGEE come from the germline V gene. The CDR3 totals 14 residues. The CDR3 DNA follows: TGTGCCAGCAGCGTAGGCGGGAACACAGATACGCAGTATTTT. Protein product: CASSVGGNTDTQYF. Drawing the rest from reference TRBV9 and TRBJ2-3, the complete variable domain is DSGVTQTPKHLITATGQRVTLRCSPRSGDLSVYWYQQSLDQGLQFLIQYYNGEERAKGNILERFSAQQFPDLHSELNLSSLELGDSALYFCASSVGGNTDTQYFGPGTRLTVL.

The V call is TRBV28, the J call TRBJ2-4; D may be TRBD1 or TRBD2 (5 bases each). The CDR3 spans 17 residues. Germline V gives CDR1 MDHEN, CDR2 SYDVKM. V was clipped by 3 bases and J by 0 bases, with 15 bases between them. The CDR3 spells CASSLAGTRIAKNIQYF. The CDR3 nucleotides are TGTGCCAGCAGTTTGGCAGGGACCCGCATAGCCAAAAACATTCAGTACTTC.

This clone was seen a handful of times. The rearrangement joins TRBV27 to TRBJ2-2; a weak D match, TRBD1 (5 bases). The CDR3 length is 15 residues. V gave up 4 bases and J gave up 4 bases, with 13 bases separating them. Germline V gives CDR1 MNHEY, CDR2 SMNVEV (reference sequence). This chain's CDR3 is CASSSTGFSTGELFF. Here the CDR3 DNA reads TGTGCCAGCAGTTCAACAGGCTTCAGCACCGGGGAGCTGTTTTTT.

This rearrangement joins TRBV6-5 to TRBJ1-1, with TRBD1 matching over 9 bases. The length of the CDR3 is 15 residues. V lost 7 bases, J lost 1 base, and 7 bases stayed unmatched. The germline gives CDR1 MNHEY, CDR2 SVGAGI. DNA of the CDR3: TGTGCCAGCAAGACAACAGGGGGCGCGAACACTGAAGCTTTCTTT. This encodes CASKTTGGANTEAFF.

The chain employs TRBV5-1 and TRBJ2-5, with 13 bases lining up with TRBD2. This CDR3 comprises 14 residues. V lost 5 bases to trimming and J lost 2 bases; unmatched junction nucleotides: 0. CDR1 and CDR2 from the germline V gene are SGHRS and YFSETQ. CDR3: CASRLAGGQETQYF. The CDR3 coding sequence is TGCGCCAGCAGACTAGCGGGGGGGCAAGAGACCCAGTACTTC.